The present T cell receptor beta chain was sequenced within a study of cytomegalovirus exposure and HLA in healthy donors. The wider study: T cells numbering around 200 million yielded more than 95 million unique TCR beta sequences in an earlier analysis.

On this clone itself: Its antigen remains unknown.

Broader study findings: Under in vitro conditions, a few CMV-associated chains were confirmed as specific for CMV antigens. Among TCR beta chains, those listed as cytomegalovirus-associated numbered under 200.

There are 13 residues in the CDR3. The germline CDR1 and CDR2 sequences are SGHNT and YENEEA. V gave up 5 bases and J gave up 2 bases, with 7 bases separating them. PCR was performed using 60 Vbeta and 13 Jbeta primers. Assay: immunoSEQ multiplex PCR; the TCRdb copy retains only in-frame clones and omits some. The sample includes under 250,000 clones, about 80% of them seen just once. The sample taken for sequencing was PBMCs. The clonotype originates from a woman aged 60 to 75 in good health and CMV-seropositive. This chain connects TRBV11-3 to TRBJ2-1, with D maybe TRBD1 (5 bases). The CDR3 DNA follows: TGTGCCAGCAGCCAGGGTCCCTACAATGAGCAGTTCTTC. Amino acids: CASSQGPYNEQFF. Complete variable domain (other parts from reference TRBV11-3 and TRBJ2-1): EAGVVQSPRYKIIEKKQPVAFWCNPISGHNTLYWYLQNLGQGPELLIRYENEEAVDDSQLPKDRFSAERLKGVDSTLKIQPAELGDSAVYLCASSQGPYNEQFFGPGTRLTVL.